What follows are 30 T cell receptor beta chains derived from one specimen sequenced in a study of blood T cell repertoires in COVID-19. Libraries were prepared by immunoSEQ multiplex PCR; TCRdb keeps only in-frame clonotypes and omits some of them. The sample lists under 300,000 clones, roughly 80% occurring once. Sequences were obtained from peripheral blood. The origin of the receptors is a woman younger than 35 with acute or convalescent COVID-19.

The chain combines TRBV5-4 with TRBJ2-6; D gene unclear. The CDR3 runs 18 residues. V lost 4 bases and J lost 0, with 17 bases in between. The V gene's germline CDR1 is SGHNT and CDR2 YYREEE (reference sequence). CDR3 sequence reads: CASSSEPGSSSGANVLTF. DNA for the CDR3: TGTGCCAGCAGCAGTGAGCCTGGGTCTAGCTCTGGGGCCAACGTCCTGACTTTC. The entire variable domain, with the rest obtained from reference TRBV5-4 and TRBJ2-6, is as follows: ETGVTQSPTHLIKTRGQQVTLRCSSQSGHNTVSWYQQALGQGPQFIFQYYREEENGRGNFPPRFSGLQFPNYSSELNVNALELDDSALYLCASSSEPGSSSGANVLTFGAGSRLTVL.

This rearrangement joins TRBV2 to TRBJ1-6; 11 bases match TRBD1. CDR3 size: 14 residues. V trimming: 6 bases; J trimming: 9 bases; junction bases outside the gene matches: 4. CDR1 SNHLY and CDR2 FYNNEI come from the germline V gene. The DNA of the CDR3 is TGTGCCAGCAGCGGACAGGGGGCTGGTTCACCCCTCCACTTT. Its translation: CASSGQGAGSPLHF.

The rearrangement joins TRBV4-3 to TRBJ1-6; 8 positions agree with TRBD1. The J segment lost 9 bases and the V segment lost 0 bases, leaving 13 bases of the junction unmatched. Germline V lookup: CDR1 LGHNA, CDR2 YSLEER. The CDR3 runs 18 residues. The CDR3 sequence: CASSQERQGSWLSSPLHF. CDR3 nucleotides: TGCGCCAGCAGCCAAGAAAGACAGGGGAGTTGGCTGAGTTCACCCCTCCACTTT.

The chain employs TRBV5-4 and TRBJ2-2; D is possibly TRBD1 (7 bases). Germline CDR1 is SGHNT and CDR2 is YYREEE (reference sequence). Deletions cut 3 bases from V and 5 bases from J, with 14 bases between. CDR3 length equals 15 residues. The CDR3 DNA reads TGTGCCAGCAGCTCGGACAGGAGGGGGACCGGGGAGCTGTTTTTT. Amino acids: CASSSDRRGTGELFF.

The chain couples TRBV28 to TRBJ2-2; 8 bases are a match to TRBD2. V was clipped by 3 bases and J by 6 bases; unmatched bases: 6. Germline lookup yields CDR1 MDHEN and CDR2 SYDVKM. The CDR3 extends over 15 amino acids. The CDR3 protein is CASSFLIAGPGELFF. The CDR3 DNA follows: TGTGCCAGCAGTTTTCTTATAGCGGGACCCGGGGAGCTGTTTTTT.

The V gene is TRBV3-1 (or the pseudogene TRBV3-2), the J gene TRBJ2-1; 7 nucleotides match TRBD2. The CDR3 sequence is 14 residues long. V lost 2 bases and J lost 3; bases outside the gene matches: 1. Germline V gene data show CDR1 as LGHDT and CDR2 as YNNKEL (reference sequence). CDR3 in DNA: TGTGCCAGCAGCCAACAGCGGGGCTACAATGAGCAGTTCTTC. Its protein product is CASSQQRGYNEQFF.

V usage is TRBV19 and J usage is TRBJ1-2, with a possible D match to TRBD1 (6 bases). V lost 4 bases to trimming and J lost 6 bases, with 18 bases between them. CDR1 LNHDA and CDR2 SQIVND come from the germline V gene (reference sequence). The CDR3 extends over 15 amino acids. The CDR3 region is CASSTPRGVVDGYTF. The CDR3 bases are TGTGCCAGTAGTACACCCAGGGGAGTGGTAGATGGCTACACCTTC.

The chain combines TRBV12-3 or TRBV12-4 with TRBJ2-7; 11 bases map to TRBD1. J was trimmed by 9 bases and V by 5 bases; bases with no gene match: 6. The CDR3 sequence is 13 residues long. The CDR3 DNA sequence: TGTGCCAGCAGTCCGGACAGGGGGCTCGGGCAGTACTTC. Translating it yields CASSPDRGLGQYF.

The rearrangement uses TRBV9 and TRBJ2-1; maybe TRBD2 (6 bases). The germline V gene has CDR1 SGDLS and CDR2 YYNGEE. Trimming shortened V by 2 bases and J by 9 bases, and 18 bases separated the two germline ends. The CDR3 consists of 15 residues. The CDR3 nucleotides are TGTGCCAGCAGCGTGACTAGGGCGAGCGGCGGTGAGCAGTTCTTC. It encodes CASSVTRASGGEQFF.

This clone was picked up a small number of times. The V gene is TRBV18, the J gene TRBJ2-5; 7 bases are shared with TRBD2. V lost 2 bases, J lost 4 bases, and 7 bases stayed unmatched. Germline V gene sequence: CDR1 KGHSH, CDR2 LQKENI. CDR3 length: 15 residues. The CDR3 bases are TGTGCCAGCTCACCAACCGCAGGGAGGGTAGAGACCCAGTACTTC. Translation: CASSPTAGRVETQYF.

This chain uses TRBV5-1 with TRBJ2-7, with D maybe TRBD1 (5 bases). Trimming cost V 4 bases and J 7 bases, with 24 bases left between them. Per germline, CDR1 SGHRS and CDR2 YFSETQ. The CDR3 totals 16 residues. CDR3: CASSPWQGSRLWEQYF. The CDR3 nucleotides read TGCGCCAGCAGCCCCTGGCAGGGTTCGCGACTTTGGGAGCAGTACTTC. Variable domain in full (rest from reference TRBV5-1 and TRBJ2-7): KAGVTQTPRYLIKTRGQQVTLSCSPISGHRSVSWYQQTPGQGLQFLFEYFSETQRNKGNFPGRFSGRQFSNSRSEMNVSTLELGDSALYLCASSPWQGSRLWEQYFGPGTRLTVT.

This chain links TRBV19 with TRBJ1-6, with TRBD1 matching over 8 bases. CDR3 length: 16 residues. Germline V gene data show CDR1 as LNHDA and CDR2 as SQIVND (reference sequence). Germline trimming cut 1 base from V and 7 bases from J; bases unmatched to any gene: 6. The CDR3 spells CASSIVRTGRNSPLHF. CDR3 sequence (DNA): TGTGCCAGTAGTATAGTCCGGACAGGGAGGAATTCACCCCTCCACTTT.

This chain connects TRBV11-1 to TRBJ2-1, with TRBD1 matching over 9 bases. V dropped 6 bases and J dropped 4; count of bases not matched to a gene: 7. The CDR3 has 15 residues. CDR1 is SGHAT, CDR2 FQDESV, per germline (reference sequence). The CDR3 nucleotides read TGTGCCAGCAGGAGTGACAGGGGGTCTTACAATGAGCAGTTCTTC. This codes for CASRSDRGSYNEQFF.

The chain joins TRBV25-1 to TRBJ1-1; D is unclear. CDR1 and CDR2 from the germline V gene are MGHDK and SYGVNS. V was trimmed by 7 bases and J by 7 bases, leaving 10 bases between them. This CDR3 is 11 amino acids long. This chain's CDR3 is CASTRRDEAFF. In DNA, the CDR3 is TGTGCCAGCACCCGTCGGGATGAAGCTTTCTTT. The complete variable domain, with remaining parts taken from reference TRBV25-1 and TRBJ1-1, reads EADIYQTPRYLVIGTGKKITLECSQTMGHDKMYWYQQDPGMELHLIHYSYGVNSTEKGDLSSESTVSRIRTEHFPLTLESARPSHTSQYLCASTRRDEAFFGQGTRLTVV.

The V and J genes are TRBV11-2 and TRBJ2-2, with 7 bases aligning to TRBD1. This CDR3 has 15 residues. Germline trimming cut 5 bases from V and 6 bases from J; bases unmatched to any gene: 9. Germline values: CDR1 SGHAT, CDR2 FQNNGV. The CDR3 sequence is CASSAPYQGAGELFF. DNA for the CDR3: TGTGCCAGCAGCGCCCCCTACCAGGGGGCCGGGGAGCTGTTTTTT.

This chain joins TRBV19 and TRBJ1-5, with 7 bases matching TRBD1. Germline loops: CDR1 LNHDA, CDR2 SQIVND (reference sequence). CDR3 size: 14 residues. J gave up 3 bases and V 6 bases, and 5 bases lay outside the gene matches. The CDR3 sequence is CASSRGSTNQPQHF. DNA of the CDR3: TGTGCCAGTAGCAGGGGGTCTACCAATCAGCCCCAGCATTTT.

This clone has more than one count but fewer than ten. V gene TRBV19 combines with J gene TRBJ2-7, with 10 bases aligning to TRBD1. The CDR3 consists of 13 residues. The V gene end was trimmed by 5 bases and the J gene end by 5 bases; junction bases not matched to a gene: 3. The germline V gene encodes CDR1 LNHDA and CDR2 SQIVND (reference sequence). CDR3 nucleotides: TGTGCCAGTAGTCAGACAGGGGGCCACGAGCAGTACTTC. Residues: CASSQTGGHEQYF.

This chain joins TRBV18 and TRBJ2-1; D possibly corresponds to TRBD2 (5 bases). CDR1 and CDR2 from the germline V gene are KGHSH and LQKENI. Trimming stripped 6 bases from V and 5 bases from J, with 20 bases between. The CDR3 contains 16 residues. The CDR3, as DNA: TGTGCCAGCTCCTCCATCCCGGGGAAGAGGAACAATGAGCAGTTCTTC. Its protein product is CASSSIPGKRNNEQFF.

The rearrangement joins TRBV6-2 or TRBV6-3 to TRBJ2-7, with D perhaps TRBD2 (5 bases). CDR3 size: 16 residues. Germline CDR1 reads MNHEY; CDR2 reads SVGEGT. V was clipped by 5 bases and J by 3 bases, with 20 bases between them. CDR3 region: CASSQSLATAVYEQYF. In nucleotides, the CDR3 is TGTGCCAGCAGTCAATCGTTGGCCACAGCGGTCTACGAGCAGTACTTC.

V gene TRBV6-5 combines with J gene TRBJ2-7, with 9 bases that match TRBD1. J was trimmed by 4 bases and V by 4 bases; bases with no gene match: 2. The CDR3 spans 13 residues. CDR1 and CDR2 (germline): MNHEY, SVGAGI. CDR3 nucleotide sequence: TGTGCCAGCAGTTTGGGACAGGGTTACGAGCAGTACTTC. As protein: CASSLGQGYEQYF.

This sequence joins TRBV7-9 and TRBJ1-1; D is ambiguous. Per germline, CDR1 SEHNR and CDR2 FQNEAQ (reference sequence). The CDR3 extends over 15 amino acids. V was cut by 0 bases and J by 4 bases, with 12 bases left in between. The CDR3 coding sequence is TGTGCCAGCAGCTTAGCGGGTGAGGGCGGCACTGAAGCTTTCTTT. Its translation: CASSLAGEGGTEAFF.

The rearrangement joins TRBV27 to TRBJ2-1; 10 bases match TRBD1. The germline gives CDR1 MNHEY, CDR2 SMNVEV (reference sequence). Trimming at V came to 6 bases and at J to 7 bases, leaving 9 bases not matched to a gene. The CDR3 is 15 residues long. In DNA form, the CDR3 reads TGTGCCAGCAGCCTCGGGACAGGGGATTGGAATGAGCAGTTCTTC. Translating gives CASSLGTGDWNEQFF.

The CDR3 DNA sequence: TGTGCCAGCAGTGGATGGGGAGGGCCAGGGGATACGCAGTATTTT. It specifies CASSGWGGPGDTQYF. This sequence joins TRBV2 and TRBJ2-3; TRBD2 aligns across 7 bases. Unmatched junction bases numbered 10, after V lost 4 bases and J lost 6 bases. Germline V gene sequence: CDR1 SNHLY, CDR2 FYNNEI. The CDR3 is made up of 15 amino acids. The whole variable domain, filled in from reference TRBV2 and TRBJ2-3, reads EPEVTQTPSHQVTQMGQEVILRCVPISNHLYFYWYRQILGQKVEFLVSFYNNEISEKSEIFDDQFSVERPDGSNFTLKIRSTKLEDSAMYFCASSGWGGPGDTQYFGPGTRLTVL.

This sequence joins TRBV6-6 and TRBJ2-1, with 9 nucleotides matching TRBD2. This CDR3 has 16 residues. V lost 5 bases and J lost 6; bases outside the gene matches: 11. Germline assignment: CDR1 MNHNY and CDR2 SVGAGI (reference sequence). The CDR3 spells CASSRNSGGVFNEQFF. The CDR3, as DNA: TGTGCCAGCAGTCGAAATAGCGGGGGCGTATTCAATGAGCAGTTCTTC.

The rearrangement links TRBV7-9 to TRBJ2-2, with D tentatively TRBD2 (6 bases). Germline CDR1 and CDR2: SEHNR and FQNEAQ (reference sequence). CDR3 length: 15 amino acids. V dropped 5 bases and J dropped 2 bases, with 12 bases sitting between them. The CDR3 sequence: CASSVGTSNTGELFF. CDR3 coding DNA: TGTGCCAGCAGCGTCGGGACTTCCAACACCGGGGAGCTGTTTTTT.

With regard to this clone: At one of its ends the junction is not consistent with the germline gene, which may arise from a read error. This chain links TRBV3-1 (or the pseudogene TRBV3-2) with TRBJ2-3, with TRBD2 matching over 10 bases. Germline V gives CDR1 LGHDT, CDR2 YNNKEL (reference sequence). The CDR3 contains 14 residues. The CDR3 nucleotides read TGTGCCAGCAGGCAAGCGGGAGGGTCAGATACGCAGTATTTT. Translation: CASRQAGGSDTQYF.

V and J are TRBV19 and TRBJ2-7; 8 bases are shared with TRBD1. CDR1 and CDR2 (germline): LNHDA, SQIVND (reference sequence). This CDR3 comprises 13 residues. V trimming: 5 bases; J trimming: 6 bases; junction bases outside the gene matches: 6. The CDR3 region is CASSPGQGGEQYF. In DNA, the CDR3 is TGTGCCAGTAGTCCTGGACAGGGTGGCGAGCAGTACTTC.

The chain joins TRBV14 to TRBJ1-6, with 11 bases lining up with TRBD1. Germline trimming cut 3 bases from V and 10 bases from J; bases unmatched to any gene: 14. Germline V gene data show CDR1 as SGHDN and CDR2 as FVKESK. The CDR3 loop spans 18 amino acids. The CDR3: CASSQFWDRGFLGSPLHF. CDR3 bases: TGTGCCAGCAGCCAGTTTTGGGACAGGGGGTTCTTAGGCTCACCCCTCCACTTT.

The V gene is TRBV6-6, the J gene TRBJ2-1; TRBD2 agrees at 15 bases. Germline V CDR1 and CDR2: MNHNY, SVGAGI (reference sequence). V lost 6 bases to trimming and J lost 7 bases; unmatched junction nucleotides: 7. CDR3 length: 16 amino acids. CDR3 loop: CASSPGLAGGWNEQFF. DNA for the CDR3: TGTGCCAGCAGCCCCGGACTAGCGGGAGGGTGGAATGAGCAGTTCTTC.

With regard to this clone: One end of the junction does not line up with germline, which may come from a read error. J is TRBJ2-4 and V is TRBV30; D is unclear. This CDR3 comprises 12 residues. Germline CDR1 GTSNPN, CDR2 SVGIG (reference sequence). The DNA for the CDR3 is TGTGCCTGGAGACTCTTCAAAGACATTCAGTACTTC. Its translation is CAWRLFKDIQYF.